This entry lists 24 T cell receptor beta chains sequenced from one sample in a study of T cell responses to AZD1222 COVID-19 vaccine. Sequencing used immunoSEQ multiplex PCR; TCRdb keeps in-frame clones, though not all of them. The data contain 110,000 or so clones, around nine tenths of them singletons. The specimen was peripheral blood, collected 28 days after the second AZD1222 dose. These receptors all come from an adult who received the AZD1222 COVID-19 vaccine.

This chain joins TRBV20-1 and TRBJ2-1; 10 bases line up with TRBD2. V shed 6 bases and J 10 bases; nucleotides not matched to a gene: 3. In germline, CDR1 is DFQATT, CDR2 SNEGSKA (reference sequence). The CDR3 sequence is 11 residues long. The CDR3 region has the DNA TGCAGTGCACTAGCGGGAATAGAGCAGTTCTTC. Translated: CSALAGIEQFF.

The V call is TRBV5-1, the J call TRBJ2-2, with D possibly being TRBD1 (6 bases). In germline, CDR1 is SGHRS, CDR2 YFSETQ. The CDR3 spans 15 residues. V shed 4 bases and J shed 6 bases, with 16 bases lying between them. CDR3 loop: CASSEDSLGAGELFF. The CDR3 DNA sequence: TGCGCCAGCAGCGAGGACAGCCTCGGGGCCGGGGAGCTGTTTTTT. Full variable domain (rest looked up from reference TRBV5-1 and TRBJ2-2): KAGVTQTPRYLIKTRGQQVTLSCSPISGHRSVSWYQQTPGQGLQFLFEYFSETQRNKGNFPGRFSGRQFSNSRSEMNVSTLELGDSALYLCASSEDSLGAGELFFGEGSRLTVL.

The genes are TRBV11-2 and TRBJ1-1, with 10 bases that match TRBD1. The trim removed 6 bases at V and 7 bases at J, leaving 8 bases unmatched. CDR1 is SGHAT and CDR2 is FQNNGV in the germline V gene. The CDR3 consists of 14 residues. The CDR3 nucleotides read TGTGCCAGCAGTCCTGCGACAGGGGGCATTGAAGCTTTCTTT. This sequence encodes CASSPATGGIEAFF.

This rearrangement joins TRBV28 to TRBJ1-5; D is ambiguous. Germline CDR1 is MDHEN and CDR2 is SYDVKM. The CDR3 covers 13 residues. The ends were cut back, 5 bases at V and 2 bases at J, with 7 bases in the middle. CDR3 sequence: CASSPVGNQPQHF. The CDR3 DNA sequence: TGTGCCAGCAGTCCAGTGGGCAATCAGCCCCAGCATTTT.

The rearrangement joins TRBV13 to TRBJ1-1, with D perhaps TRBD1 (5 bases). This CDR3 spans 13 amino acids. The germline V and J ends were trimmed by 5 bases and 10 bases, with 17 bases remaining between them. Germline CDR1 PRHDT, CDR2 FYEKMQ (reference sequence). The CDR3 loop reads CASSMGRGRSAFF. Here the CDR3 DNA reads TGTGCCAGCAGCATGGGGCGGGGCAGATCAGCTTTCTTT.

The rearrangement uses TRBV7-2 and TRBJ2-4; D is unclear. This CDR3 comprises 15 residues. Germline V lookup: CDR1 SGHTA, CDR2 FQGNSA. V gave up 3 bases and J gave up 0 bases, with 9 bases separating them. CDR3 DNA: TGTGCCAGCAGCTTCCAACATGTAGCCAAAAACATTCAGTACTTC. It specifies CASSFQHVAKNIQYF. Drawing the rest from reference TRBV7-2 and TRBJ2-4, the complete variable domain is GAGVSQSPSNKVTEKGKDVELRCDPISGHTALYWYRQSLGQGLEFLIYFQGNSAPDKSGLPSDRFSAERTGGSVSTLTIQRTQQEDSAVYLCASSFQHVAKNIQYFGAGTRLSVL.

The rearrangement joins TRBV2 to TRBJ2-3; the D call may be TRBD1 or TRBD2 (5 bases each). The CDR3 runs to 14 residues. The V and J ends lost 2 bases and 0 bases respectively, with 6 bases between them. Per germline, CDR1 SNHLY and CDR2 FYNNEI. Here the CDR3 DNA reads TGTGCCAGCAGTGAATGGGGGAGCACAGATACGCAGTATTTT. Its protein is CASSEWGSTDTQYF.

This chain links TRBV7-9 with TRBJ1-1; 7 bases map to TRBD1. Trimming cost V 3 bases and J 4 bases; bases outside gene matches: 8. The CDR3 extends over 15 amino acids. The germline CDR1 and CDR2 sequences are SEHNR and FQNEAQ (reference sequence). Written as DNA, the CDR3 is TGTGCCAGCAGCTTTCGACAGGGAGGCGGCACTGAAGCTTTCTTT. This translates into CASSFRQGGGTEAFF.

This CDR3 reads CASSLGVRTESTSLHF. CDR3 coding DNA: TGCGCCAGCAGCTTGGGGGTAAGGACAGAATCTACTTCCCTCCACTTT. The chain is built from TRBV5-1 and TRBJ1-6; a weak D match, TRBD1 (6 bases). Looked up from germline, CDR1 is SGHRS and CDR2 is YFSETQ. The CDR3 covers 16 residues. Trimming removed 0 bases at V and 14 bases at J, with 21 bases between.

The chain employs TRBV19 and TRBJ1-2; D is unclear. CDR3 length: 13 amino acids. V lost 6 bases, J lost 9 bases, and 17 bases lay in between. Germline values: CDR1 LNHDA, CDR2 SQIVND (reference sequence). CDR3 sequence: CASRWPSGLSYTF. Here the CDR3 DNA reads TGTGCCAGTAGATGGCCCTCCGGGTTGAGCTACACCTTC.

This rearrangement joins TRBV7-8 to TRBJ2-7; D remains ambiguous. The CDR3 is made up of 13 amino acids. CDR1 SGHVS and CDR2 FQNEAQ come from the germline V gene. Trimming removed 0 bases from V and 1 base from J, with 4 bases in between. The CDR3 bases are TGTGCCAGCAGCTTAGCAGAGTCCTACGAGCAGTACTTC. It encodes CASSLAESYEQYF.

The chain combines TRBV19 with TRBJ1-2; D is perhaps TRBD1 (6 bases). V was cut by 6 bases and J by 7 bases, with 21 bases left in between. The CDR3 extends over 15 amino acids. Germline CDR1 is LNHDA and CDR2 is SQIVND (reference sequence). This CDR3 is CASRRGHTVALGYTF. The CDR3 nucleotides are TGTGCCAGTAGAAGGGGACATACGGTCGCCCTTGGCTACACCTTC.

CDR3 nucleotides: TGTGCCAGTGCGGGTGACAGGGGAAGGAAAAGGCGGCTGTTTTTT. Translation: CASAGDRGRKRRLFF. The chain uses TRBV19 and TRBJ2-2, with 8 bases fitting TRBD1. CDR1 is LNHDA and CDR2 is SQIVND in the germline V gene (reference sequence). With V trimmed by 8 bases and J by 13 bases, 18 bases remained unmatched. The CDR3 loop spans 15 amino acids.

The chain employs TRBV7-3 and TRBJ2-7, with 7 bases lining up with TRBD2. CDR3 length: 13 amino acids. CDR1 is SGHTA, CDR2 FQGTGA, per germline. The V gene end was trimmed by 5 bases and the J gene end by 3 bases; junction bases not matched to a gene: 4. The CDR3 DNA reads TGTGCCAGCAGCAGAGCGGGAAGCTACGAGCAGTACTTC. It is translated as CASSRAGSYEQYF.

The V gene is TRBV9, the J gene TRBJ1-1, with TRBD1 identical over 10 bases. Trimming cost V 2 bases and J 7 bases; bases outside gene matches: 8. Germline V gives CDR1 SGDLS, CDR2 YYNGEE. This CDR3 region has 15 residues. The DNA of the CDR3 is TGTGCCAGCAGCGTGTTGGACAGGGGGACCGTTGAAGCTTTCTTT. Translated: CASSVLDRGTVEAFF.

The chain joins TRBV28 to TRBJ1-2; TRBD1 aligns across 7 bases. From germline, CDR1 is MDHEN and CDR2 SYDVKM. This CDR3 contains 18 residues. Trimming removed 6 bases from V and 1 base from J; junction bases left unmatched: 17. The CDR3 protein is CASSPGQVPTGDNYGYTF. For the CDR3, the DNA is TGTGCCAGCAGCCCAGGACAGGTCCCAACCGGGGATAACTATGGCTACACCTTC.

The chain carries TRBV5-1 and TRBJ2-2; 7 positions match TRBD2. Germline V gene sequence: CDR1 SGHRS, CDR2 YFSETQ. V lost 2 bases, J lost 6 bases, and 4 bases stayed unmatched. The CDR3 sequence is 14 residues long. The CDR3 nucleotides read TGCGCCAGCAGCTTCCCAACTAGCGCCGGGGAGCTGTTTTTT. It yields the protein CASSFPTSAGELFF.

V gene TRBV15 combines with J gene TRBJ1-1; 7 bases match TRBD1. This CDR3 comprises 14 residues. Per the germline V gene, CDR1 is LNHNV and CDR2 is YYDKDF (reference sequence). J was trimmed by 2 bases and V by 5 bases; bases with no gene match: 5. CDR3: CATSFYRGNTEAFF. The CDR3 DNA is TGTGCCACCAGCTTCTACAGGGGTAACACTGAAGCTTTCTTT.

The chain carries TRBV13 and TRBJ2-5, with a possible D match to TRBD2 (6 bases). CDR3 size: 14 residues. Germline-derived CDR1 and CDR2 are PRHDT and FYEKMQ (reference sequence). Trimming shortened V by 4 bases and J by 6 bases, and 15 bases separated the two germline ends. The CDR3 loop reads CASSSPDGGKTQYF. The CDR3 nucleotides are TGTGCCAGCAGCTCGCCCGATGGGGGGAAGACCCAGTACTTC. The full variable domain, completed using reference TRBV13 and TRBJ2-5, is AAGVIQSPRHLIKEKRETATLKCYPIPRHDTVYWYQQGPGQDPQFLISFYEKMQSDKGSIPDRFSAQQFSDYHSELNMSSLELGDSALYFCASSSPDGGKTQYFGPGTRLLVL.

The chain couples TRBV11-3 to TRBJ2-7, with a possible D match to TRBD1 (7 bases). V was pared by 3 bases and J by 0 bases, with 18 bases between. The germline CDR1 and CDR2 sequences are SGHNT and YENEEA. This CDR3 is 17 amino acids long. The CDR3 reads CASSLGGGTDYSYEQYF. The CDR3 nucleotides are TGTGCCAGCAGCTTGGGGGGCGGGACAGATTACTCCTACGAGCAGTACTTC. Filled out from reference TRBV11-3 and TRBJ2-7, the complete variable domain reads EAGVVQSPRYKIIEKKQPVAFWCNPISGHNTLYWYLQNLGQGPELLIRYENEEAVDDSQLPKDRFSAERLKGVDSTLKIQPAELGDSAVYLCASSLGGGTDYSYEQYFGPGTRLTVT.

The chain combines TRBV25-1 with TRBJ2-5; 14 positions agree with TRBD2. The CDR3 covers 16 residues. Unmatched junction bases numbered 5, after V lost 6 bases and J lost 2 bases. Looked up from germline, CDR1 is MGHDK and CDR2 is SYGVNS. Here the CDR3 DNA reads TGTGCCAGCAGAGGGACTAGCGGGAGTTGGCAAGAGACCCAGTACTTC. Its translation is CASRGTSGSWQETQYF.

In this sample, this clone turned up a few times. The chain uses TRBV7-9 and TRBJ2-5; the match to TRBD1 covers 8 bases. CDR1 SEHNR and CDR2 FQNEAQ come from the germline V gene (reference sequence). The CDR3 spans 15 residues. V lost 0 bases to trimming and J lost 2 bases; unmatched junction nucleotides: 2. The CDR3 loop reads CASSLAGDRQETQYF. The CDR3 nucleotides are TGTGCCAGCAGCTTAGCCGGGGACAGGCAAGAGACCCAGTACTTC.

This rearrangement joins TRBV5-1 to TRBJ2-7, with 10 bases lining up with TRBD2. V shed 4 bases and J 4 bases; nucleotides not matched to a gene: 8. Germline V gene sequence: CDR1 SGHRS, CDR2 YFSETQ. This CDR3 has 15 residues. CDR3 sequence reads: CASSRVAGGRYEQYF. CDR3 in DNA: TGCGCCAGCAGCCGAGTAGCGGGAGGTCGGTACGAGCAGTACTTC. The full variable domain, completed using reference TRBV5-1 and TRBJ2-7, is KAGVTQTPRYLIKTRGQQVTLSCSPISGHRSVSWYQQTPGQGLQFLFEYFSETQRNKGNFPGRFSGRQFSNSRSEMNVSTLELGDSALYLCASSRVAGGRYEQYFGPGTRLTVT.

This sequence joins TRBV11-2 and TRBJ1-3, with 11 bases matching TRBD1. The CDR3 runs to 18 residues. With V trimmed by 4 bases and J by 0 bases, 8 bases remained unmatched. Germline CDR1 reads SGHAT; CDR2 reads FQNNGV. This chain's CDR3 is CASSSRGTGGRSGNTIYF. The CDR3, as DNA: TGTGCCAGCAGCTCCCGTGGGACAGGGGGACGCTCTGGAAACACCATATATTTT.